One sample yielded the 32 T cell receptor beta chains listed below, sequenced in a study of cytomegalovirus exposure and HLA in healthy donors. The PCR employed 60 Vbeta primers together with 13 Jbeta primers. Repertoires were generated with immunoSEQ multiplex PCR, while TCRdb's copy carries only in-frame clones and drops some. The sample contains approximately 160,000 clones, around 79% of which appear only once. The specimen was PBMCs. Receptor source: a woman aged 35 to 49 in good health and CMV-seropositive.

The chain uses TRBV5-1 and TRBJ2-7; 9 nucleotides match TRBD1. CDR1 is SGHRS and CDR2 is YFSETQ in the germline V gene. The CDR3 is made up of 14 amino acids. Unmatched junction bases numbered 9, after V lost 6 bases and J lost 5 bases. Here the CDR3 reads CASNSGTGFNEQYF. CDR3 DNA: TGCGCCAGCAATTCCGGGACAGGGTTCAACGAGCAGTACTTC.

This clone was seen only once. For the CDR3, the DNA is TGCGCCAGCAGCCCTCGGCTAGCGGGGGGCACCGGGGAGCTGTTTTTT. This codes for CASSPRLAGGTGELFF. V and J are TRBV5-1 and TRBJ2-2, with TRBD2 matching 11 bases. The germline V gene has CDR1 SGHRS and CDR2 YFSETQ. This CDR3 contains 16 residues. V shed 4 bases and J 4 bases; nucleotides not matched to a gene: 6. The full variable domain, in which reference TRBV5-1 and TRBJ2-2 provide the parts outside the CDR3, is KAGVTQTPRYLIKTRGQQVTLSCSPISGHRSVSWYQQTPGQGLQFLFEYFSETQRNKGNFPGRFSGRQFSNSRSEMNVSTLELGDSALYLCASSPRLAGGTGELFFGEGSRLTVL.

V and J are TRBV9 and TRBJ2-2; D perhaps matches TRBD2 (6 bases). Trimming removed 4 bases from V and 6 bases from J, with 19 bases in between. The CDR3 has 16 amino acids. CDR1 SGDLS and CDR2 YYNGEE come from the germline V gene. The CDR3 coding sequence is TGTGCCAGCAGCTTCCAAACTAGCCCGGGAGCCGGGGAGCTGTTTTTT. Translating it yields CASSFQTSPGAGELFF.

The chain has TRBV30 and TRBJ2-2, with D unresolved. V lost 3 bases and J lost 4, with 9 bases in between. Germline V gene sequence: CDR1 GTSNPN, CDR2 SVGIG (reference sequence). The CDR3 consists of 13 residues. CDR3 sequence: CAWSVEVTGELFF. The CDR3 DNA is TGTGCCTGGAGCGTTGAGGTCACCGGGGAGCTGTTTTTT.

The chain links TRBV28 to TRBJ2-7; 11 nucleotides agree with TRBD2. There are 15 residues in the CDR3. V trimming: 6 bases; J trimming: 5 bases; junction bases outside the gene matches: 9. In germline, CDR1 is MDHEN, CDR2 SYDVKM. CDR3 DNA sequence: TGTGCCAGCAGGCCCCCTAGCGGGGGGAGGAACGAGCAGTACTTC. Its protein product is CASRPPSGGRNEQYF.

This chain uses TRBV4-3 with TRBJ2-3; 12 bases are a match to TRBD1. V dropped 0 bases and J dropped 2; count of bases not matched to a gene: 3. There are 17 residues in the CDR3. CDR1 LGHNA and CDR2 YSLEER come from the germline V gene. CDR3 in DNA: TGCGCCAGCAGCCAAGAGATGGGACAGGGGGCCACAGATACGCAGTATTTT. Its translation is CASSQEMGQGATDTQYF.

This clone was counted a single time. The chain combines TRBV5-6 with TRBJ1-4; weak D call: TRBD1 (5 bases). CDR1 is SGHDT and CDR2 is YYEEEE in the germline V gene. The CDR3 covers 17 residues. Trimming stripped 4 bases from V and 5 bases from J, with 21 bases between. The CDR3 is CASSGPPLGGGNEKLFF. The CDR3 DNA follows: TGTGCCAGCAGCGGCCCCCCCTTGGGGGGGGGAAATGAAAAACTGTTTTTT.

This clone was counted once. The V call is TRBV18, the J call TRBJ1-2; TRBD1 might be the D (6 bases). V gave up 3 bases and J gave up 4 bases, with 9 bases separating them. The CDR3 is 13 residues long. Germline-derived CDR1 and CDR2 are KGHSH and LQKENI. The CDR3 region is CASSPDSTYGYTF. Here the CDR3 DNA reads TGTGCCAGCTCACCGGACAGTACCTATGGCTACACCTTC. Full variable domain (rest looked up from reference TRBV18 and TRBJ1-2): NAGVMQNPRHLVRRRGQEARLRCSPMKGHSHVYWYRQLPEEGLKFMVYLQKENIIDESGMPKERFSAEFPKEGPSILRIQQVVRGDSAAYFCASSPDSTYGYTFGSGTRLTVV.

The CDR3 protein is CASSNPGTEAFF. The CDR3 region has the DNA TGTGCCAGCAGCAATCCGGGGACTGAAGCTTTCTTT. J is TRBJ1-1 and V is TRBV7-2; D is unresolved. The CDR3 is 12 amino acids. The germline V and J ends were trimmed by 5 bases and 5 bases, with 9 bases remaining between them. Germline CDR1 SGHTA, CDR2 FQGNSA.

V and J are TRBV5-1 and TRBJ2-1; D may be TRBD2 (6 bases). CDR1 and CDR2 from the germline V gene are SGHRS and YFSETQ. V was pared by 5 bases and J by 7 bases, with 19 bases between. There are 15 residues in the CDR3. In DNA form, the CDR3 reads TGCGCCAGCAGGGACTATACAGGCCCGAGGAATGAGCAGTTCTTC. This sequence encodes CASRDYTGPRNEQFF.

This chain joins TRBV7-6 and TRBJ1-1; D is possibly TRBD1 (6 bases). The V end was cut by 1 base, the J end by 7 bases, with 19 bases between. This CDR3 is 16 amino acids long. Germline V lookup: CDR1 SGHVS, CDR2 FNYEAQ. CDR3 in amino acids: CASSLEPGQRTGEAFF. As DNA, the CDR3 is TGTGCCAGCAGCTTAGAACCGGGACAAAGAACAGGTGAAGCTTTCTTT.

V is TRBV30 and J is TRBJ2-1, with D possibly TRBD2 on 5 matching bases. The CDR3 is 12 residues long. Looked up from germline, CDR1 is GTSNPN and CDR2 is SVGIG (reference sequence). Deletions cut 0 bases from V and 13 bases from J, with 13 bases between. The chain's CDR3 is CAWSVPGFLQFF. The CDR3 DNA reads TGTGCCTGGAGTGTGCCGGGATTCCTCCAGTTCTTC.

The V gene is TRBV7-9, the J gene TRBJ1-3, with TRBD1 matching 9 bases. This CDR3 region has 16 residues. CDR1 SEHNR and CDR2 FQNEAQ come from the germline V gene (reference sequence). The V gene end was trimmed by 4 bases and the J gene end by 0 bases; junction bases not matched to a gene: 4. CDR3 loop: CASSSGQGLSGNTIYF. The CDR3 nucleotides read TGTGCCAGCAGCTCGGGACAGGGCCTCTCTGGAAACACCATATATTTT.

The chain combines TRBV29-1 with TRBJ1-1, with D unclear. Germline V gene lookup returns CDR1 SQVTM and CDR2 ANQGSEA. Trimming left V 3 bases short and J 6 bases short, with 14 bases between. CDR3 length: 13 residues. The CDR3 sequence: CSVDWSEEAEAFF. CDR3 DNA: TGCAGCGTTGACTGGAGTGAGGAGGCTGAAGCTTTCTTT. Full variable domain (rest looked up from reference TRBV29-1 and TRBJ1-1): SAVISQKPSRDICQRGTSLTIQCQVDSQVTMMFWYRQQPGQSLTLIATANQGSEATYESGFVIDKFPISRPNLTFSTLTVSNMSPEDSSIYLCSVDWSEEAEAFFGQGTRLTVV.

CDR3 amino acids: CASRNAGGGYTF. The CDR3 DNA is TGTGCCAGCAGGAACGCGGGGGGAGGCTACACCTTC. The V and J genes are TRBV6-5 and TRBJ1-2; a weak D match, TRBD1 (5 bases). Germline lookup yields CDR1 MNHEY and CDR2 SVGAGI. With 6 bases removed from V and 8 bases from J, the gap between germline ends came to 13 bases. The CDR3 is 12 amino acids.

This sequence joins TRBV4-3 and TRBJ1-5; D is perhaps TRBD1 (6 bases). CDR1 and CDR2 (germline): LGHNA, YSLEER. The germline V and J ends were trimmed by 0 bases and 6 bases, with 6 bases remaining between them. The CDR3 length is 13 residues. CDR3 sequence: CASSQEGGQPQHF. The CDR3 DNA sequence: TGCGCCAGCAGCCAAGAAGGGGGTCAGCCCCAGCATTTT.

This chain uses TRBV5-1 with TRBJ2-3; 12 bases agree with TRBD2. Trimming cost V 0 bases and J 2 bases; bases outside gene matches: 1. Germline lookup yields CDR1 SGHRS and CDR2 YFSETQ. There are 16 residues in the CDR3. CDR3 in amino acids: CASSLGLAGATDTQYF. The CDR3, as DNA: TGCGCCAGCAGCTTGGGACTAGCGGGAGCCACAGATACGCAGTATTTT.

The CDR3 spells CASSWGDPSSYEQYF. CDR3 coding DNA: TGTGCCAGCAGCTGGGGGGACCCGAGCTCCTACGAGCAGTACTTC. The rearrangement joins TRBV11-2 to TRBJ2-7; D is possibly TRBD2 (6 bases). CDR3 length equals 15 residues. Germline CDR1 and CDR2: SGHAT and FQNNGV. The V and J ends lost 4 bases and 0 bases respectively, with 13 bases between them.

The chain joins TRBV6-1 to TRBJ2-5; 9 nucleotides agree with TRBD1. J lost 5 bases, V lost 2 bases, and 9 bases had no gene match. The CDR3 covers 16 residues. CDR1 is MNHNS and CDR2 is SASEGT in the germline V gene. CDR3 nucleotides: TGTGCCAGCAGTGAATTAGAGACAGGGGGTTTCGAGACCCAGTACTTC. The encoded protein is CASSELETGGFETQYF.

This chain uses TRBV5-6 with TRBJ2-3; D is ambiguous. The V end lost 2 bases, the J end lost 6 bases, and 7 bases lay between the germline ends. Germline V lookup: CDR1 SGHDT, CDR2 YYEEEE. CDR3 size: 12 residues. The CDR3 loop reads CASSFIEDTQYF. CDR3 DNA sequence: TGTGCCAGCAGCTTTATAGAGGATACGCAGTATTTT.

On this clone: This CDR3 is also generated by other DNA sequences in the sample. The chain combines TRBV13 with TRBJ1-1; D perhaps matches TRBD1 (5 bases). Germline loops: CDR1 PRHDT, CDR2 FYEKMQ (reference sequence). The CDR3 is 13 residues long. V was shortened by 5 bases and J by 4 bases, with 11 bases between the two germline ends. The CDR3 here is CASSPGGGTEAFF. Here the CDR3 DNA reads TGTGCCAGCAGCCCTGGGGGGGGCACTGAAGCTTTCTTT.

The chain employs TRBV30 and TRBJ2-7; tentative D call: TRBD2 (6 bases). CDR3 length: 11 amino acids. Trimming shortened V by 1 base and J by 6 bases, and 7 bases separated the two germline ends. The V gene's germline CDR1 is GTSNPN and CDR2 SVGIG (reference sequence). CDR3 amino acids: CAWSGGIEQYF. The DNA for the CDR3 is TGTGCCTGGAGTGGCGGGATCGAGCAGTACTTC.

This clone has a handful of counts. The V and J genes are TRBV5-6 and TRBJ1-2, with D tentatively TRBD1 (5 bases). The length of the CDR3 is 14 residues. The germline V gene has CDR1 SGHDT and CDR2 YYEEEE. V shed 4 bases and J shed 4 bases, with 14 bases lying between them. The CDR3 nucleotides read TGTGCCAGCAGCCTAGACAGCTGGGGCTATGGCTACACCTTC. It codes for CASSLDSWGYGYTF.

CDR3 nucleotides: TGTGCCAGAAGGAGTGGCAGACAGGGTGGTGAAAAACTGTTTTTT. Translation gives CARRSGRQGGEKLFF. The rearrangement joins TRBV6-4 to TRBJ1-4, with 7 bases identical to TRBD1. Germline V CDR1 and CDR2: MRHNA, SNTAGT. V lost 9 bases and J lost 7; bases outside the gene matches: 14. The CDR3 covers 15 residues.

V usage is TRBV21-1 and J usage is TRBJ1-1. TRBV21-1 corresponds to a pseudogene. The CDR3 is 13 amino acids. The CDR3 DNA reads as TGTGCCCCGGGGGGGGGCTTAAACACTGAAGCTTTCTTT. It codes for CAPGGGLNTEAFF.

This chain joins TRBV6-5 and TRBJ1-1; a possible D gene is TRBD1 (6 bases). With 0 bases removed from V and 4 bases from J, the gap between germline ends came to 12 bases. The CDR3 is 15 amino acids. The germline gives CDR1 MNHEY, CDR2 SVGAGI. CDR3 nucleotide sequence: TGTGCCAGCAGTTACTCCGTATTGGGGGCCACTGAAGCTTTCTTT. Protein sequence: CASSYSVLGATEAFF.

This clone was observed a single time. The J gene is TRBJ1-1, the V gene TRBV7-2; TRBD1 might be the D (6 bases). V was trimmed by 1 base and J by 6 bases, leaving 12 bases between them. The CDR3 runs to 14 residues. Germline V gene lookup returns CDR1 SGHTA and CDR2 FQGNSA. The CDR3 bases are TGTGCCAGCAGCTTAGTTGGGGGCGCCCCTGAAGCTTTCTTT. The encoded protein is CASSLVGGAPEAFF.

The chain links TRBV7-2 to TRBJ2-7, with 9 bases identical to TRBD1. The V segment lost 2 bases and the J segment 4 bases; nucleotides outside the gene matches: 6. The CDR3 sequence is 15 residues long. The germline CDR1 and CDR2 sequences are SGHTA and FQGNSA. DNA for the CDR3: TGTGCCAGCAGCTTACTCGGGACAGGGACGTACGAGCAGTACTTC. Translation gives CASSLLGTGTYEQYF.

The J gene is TRBJ1-1, the V gene TRBV6-1, with TRBD1 matching over 8 bases. CDR1 is MNHNS and CDR2 is SASEGT in the germline V gene. V trimming: 6 bases; J trimming: 1 base; junction bases outside the gene matches: 16. This CDR3 has 18 amino acids. The CDR3 here is CASRERGSGTGKNTEAFF. The DNA for the CDR3 is TGTGCCAGCAGGGAACGCGGTTCAGGGACAGGAAAGAACACTGAAGCTTTCTTT.

The genes are TRBV28 and TRBJ1-2; 7 bases match TRBD1. V dropped 3 bases and J dropped 8; count of bases not matched to a gene: 9. Germline CDR1 MDHEN, CDR2 SYDVKM. The CDR3 has 14 residues. The CDR3 bases are TGTGCCAGCAGTTTTGTAGGGGGCGCTCAGGGCTACACCTTC. This encodes CASSFVGGAQGYTF.

This chain links TRBV6-5 with TRBJ1-2; 8 bases are a match to TRBD1. From germline, CDR1 is MNHEY and CDR2 SVGAGI. The junction had 2 bases not matched to a gene; V was cut back by 4 bases and J by 7 bases. This CDR3 contains 12 residues. The CDR3 protein is CASSSGGRGYTF. The CDR3, as DNA: TGTGCCAGCAGTTCAGGGGGCCGTGGCTACACCTTC.

The chain recombines TRBV5-1 with TRBJ2-3, with D unclear. V was cut by 2 bases and J by 6 bases, with 13 bases left in between. CDR3 length: 14 residues. Looked up from germline, CDR1 is SGHRS and CDR2 is YFSETQ. The chain's CDR3 is CASSFGASPDTQYF. CDR3 coding DNA: TGCGCCAGCAGCTTCGGAGCTAGTCCCGATACGCAGTATTTT.